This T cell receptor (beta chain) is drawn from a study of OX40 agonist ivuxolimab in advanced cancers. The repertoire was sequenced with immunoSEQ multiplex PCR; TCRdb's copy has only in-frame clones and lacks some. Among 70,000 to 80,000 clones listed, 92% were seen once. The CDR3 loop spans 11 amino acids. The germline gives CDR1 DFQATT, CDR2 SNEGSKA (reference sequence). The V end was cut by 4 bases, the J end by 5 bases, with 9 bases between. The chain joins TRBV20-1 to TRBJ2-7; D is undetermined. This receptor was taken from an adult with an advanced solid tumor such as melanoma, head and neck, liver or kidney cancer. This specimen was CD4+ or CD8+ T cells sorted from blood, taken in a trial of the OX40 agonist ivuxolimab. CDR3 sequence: CSATLKNEQYF. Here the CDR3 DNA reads TGCAGTGCTACTCTAAAGAACGAGCAGTACTTC.